This entry describes one T cell receptor beta chain. Its antigen remains unidentified. Nothing much larger sits one base from this clone, and base qualities are not available. The data were taken from a study of blood T cell repertoires in COVID-19 (dated by TCRdb to about 2020). Looking at the study overall: Samples from collaborators originated in the United States, Italy and Spain and spanned both the acute and convalescent phases of COVID-19. The prospective study material was composed of cDNA or gDNA derived from T cells, B-cell-depleted T cells, or PBMCs. Subjects who had been exposed to COVID-19, were actively infected with it, or had recovered from it provided the deeply sampled blood TCRbeta repertoires that made up the dataset. The repertoires were released in a freely available public database meant as a resource for research on the immune response to SARS-CoV-2. The samples were drawn from the first 160 participants of the ongoing ImmuneRACE study and from 950 to 1,500 subjects provided by 6 global collaborators. A de-identified subject ID, COVID-19 status, age in years and sex were almost always included in the sample metadata. Where HLA class I and class II types were available, the types were taken from metadata supplied by the sample provider, not from assay-based typing.

Here is what the overall study found, with its caveats: The amount of clinical and demographic metadata varied by source and participant and was provided uncurated.

Each collaborating institution followed its own protocols to collect whole blood in K2EDTA tubes. For TCRbeta analysis, collaborators shipped samples as frozen whole blood, isolated PBMCs, or DNA extracted from either of those sample types. TCRbeta CDR3 regions were amplified from genomic DNA by means of the immunoSEQ Assay, a bias-controlled multiplex PCR. On the authors' methods: The number of nucleated cells in each sample was estimated by amplification of reference gene primers within the assay. To quantify the absolute abundance of each unique TCRbeta CDR3 rearrangement, sequence reads were collapsed and filtered. For each sample, productive Simpson clonality was calculated by taking the square root of Simpson's diversity index across productive rearrangements. In TCRdb, the immuneACCESS table is reduced to in-frame sequences with V and J assigned. These tables do not hold every clone; where another copy was compared, an unresolved V gene accounts for under half, and the others remain unexplained. V and J calls plus clone size are reproduced from that table; the DNA served to infer D and trimming. This sample gives 300,000 to 400,000 clones in total; about 88% of them show up just once. 2.5% to 3.5% of the sample rests with the top ten.

Trimming accounts for 5 bases at V and 3 bases at J, while the number of junction bases matched to no gene is 5. Reading from cysteine to phenylalanine, the CDR3 counts 16 amino acids. CDR3 DNA is the only sequence kept; it has 48 bases, read in frame from the first base. In the germline V gene (reference sequence), CDR1 corresponds to MNHEY and CDR2 to SMNVEV. The sequence derives from a human donor in a cohort sampled during active COVID-19. The sample comprised peripheral blood. The chain was built from TRBV27 and TRBJ2-1; TRBD2 lines up with 12 middle nucleotides. CDR3 loop: CASSPGLAGIYNEQFF. Read as DNA, the sequence is TGTGCCAGCAGTCCCGGACTAGCGGGAATCTACAATGAGCAGTTCTTC.